This TCR beta chain was sequenced for a study of blood T cell repertoires in COVID-19. In the authors' methods: Reference gene primer amplification in the assay estimated nucleated cell counts. Data came from immunoSEQ multiplex PCR; TCRdb stores just in-frame clones and leaves some out. V, J and clone size derive from that table, while D and trimming were established from the DNA sequence. The sample shows 45,000 to 55,000 clones, approximately 84% of them seen only once. The CDR3 is made up of 13 amino acids. The J segment lost 13 bases and the V segment lost 4 bases, leaving 8 bases of the junction unmatched.

The sequence was collected from a man in his forties or fifties with active COVID-19. The sample taken for sequencing was peripheral blood. This chain connects TRBV12-3 or TRBV12-4 to TRBJ1-1; 11 bases line up with TRBD1. The DNA of the CDR3 is TGTGCCAGCAGTTCGGACAGGGGGCTCGAGGGTTTCTTT. This gives the protein CASSSDRGLEGFF.